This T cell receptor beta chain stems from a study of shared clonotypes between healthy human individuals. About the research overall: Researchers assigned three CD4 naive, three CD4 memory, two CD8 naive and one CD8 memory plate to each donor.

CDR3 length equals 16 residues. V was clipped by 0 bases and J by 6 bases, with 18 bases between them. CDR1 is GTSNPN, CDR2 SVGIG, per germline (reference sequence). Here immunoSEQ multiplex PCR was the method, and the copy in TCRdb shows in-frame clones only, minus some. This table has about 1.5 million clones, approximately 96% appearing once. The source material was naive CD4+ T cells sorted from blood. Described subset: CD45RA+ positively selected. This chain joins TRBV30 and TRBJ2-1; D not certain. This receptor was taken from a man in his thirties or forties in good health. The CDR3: CAWSVAGGVYPNEQFF. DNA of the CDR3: TGTGCCTGGAGTGTGGCAGGTGGAGTTTATCCCAATGAGCAGTTCTTC.